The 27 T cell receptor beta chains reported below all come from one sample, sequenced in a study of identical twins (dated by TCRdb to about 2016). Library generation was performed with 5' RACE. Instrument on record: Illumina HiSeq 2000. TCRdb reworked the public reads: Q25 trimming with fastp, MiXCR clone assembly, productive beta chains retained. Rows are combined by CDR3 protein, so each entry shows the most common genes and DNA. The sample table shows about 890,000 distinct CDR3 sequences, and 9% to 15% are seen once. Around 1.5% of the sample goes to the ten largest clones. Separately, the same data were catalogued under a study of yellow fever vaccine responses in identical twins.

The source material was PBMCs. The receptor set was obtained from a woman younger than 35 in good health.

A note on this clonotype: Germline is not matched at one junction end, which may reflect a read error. CDR3 amino acids: CASTRDGTSGGPRPF. CDR3 DNA: TGTGCCAGCACCAGGGACGGGACTAGCGGGGGCCCACGACCTTTT. The genes are TRBV28 and TRBJ2-3, with 14 bases fitting TRBD2. Germline V gene lookup returns CDR1 MDHEN and CDR2 SYDVKM. The CDR3 spans 15 residues.

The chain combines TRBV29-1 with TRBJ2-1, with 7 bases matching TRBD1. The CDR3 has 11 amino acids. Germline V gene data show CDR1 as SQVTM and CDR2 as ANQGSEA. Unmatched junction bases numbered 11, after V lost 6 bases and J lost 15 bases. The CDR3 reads CSVNDRAGGFF. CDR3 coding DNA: TGCAGCGTCAATGACAGGGCGGGCGGGTTCTTC.

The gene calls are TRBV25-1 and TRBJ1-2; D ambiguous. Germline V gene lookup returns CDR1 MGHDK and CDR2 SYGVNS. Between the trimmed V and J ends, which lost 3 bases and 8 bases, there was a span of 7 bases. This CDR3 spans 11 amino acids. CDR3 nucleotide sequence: TGTGCCAGCAGTGACCCGGGGGGCTACACCTTC. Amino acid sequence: CASSDPGGYTF.

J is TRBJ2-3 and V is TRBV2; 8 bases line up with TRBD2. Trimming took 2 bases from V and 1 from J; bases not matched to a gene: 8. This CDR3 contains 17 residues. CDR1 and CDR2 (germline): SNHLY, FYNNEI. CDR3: CASSETRTSPGTDTQYF. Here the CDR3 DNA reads TGTGCCAGCAGTGAAACGCGGACTAGCCCAGGCACAGATACGCAGTATTTT. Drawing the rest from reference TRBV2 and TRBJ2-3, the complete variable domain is EPEVTQTPSHQVTQMGQEVILRCVPISNHLYFYWYRQILGQKVEFLVSFYNNEISEKSEIFDDQFSVERPDGSNFTLKIRSTKLEDSAMYFCASSETRTSPGTDTQYFGPGTRLTVL.

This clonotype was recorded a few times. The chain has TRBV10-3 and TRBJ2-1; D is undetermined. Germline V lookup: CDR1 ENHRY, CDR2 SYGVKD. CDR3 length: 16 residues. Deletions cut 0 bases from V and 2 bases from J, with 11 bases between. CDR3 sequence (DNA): TGTGCCATCAGTGAGTCGAGCCGAGACCCCTACAATGAGCAGTTCTTC. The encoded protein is CAISESSRDPYNEQFF.

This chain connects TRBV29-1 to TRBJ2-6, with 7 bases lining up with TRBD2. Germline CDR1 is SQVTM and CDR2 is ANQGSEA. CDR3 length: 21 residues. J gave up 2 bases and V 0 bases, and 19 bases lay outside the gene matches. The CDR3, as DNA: TGCAGCGTTGAAGATAGAGGCGGGAGATCCCCATCTCGACCTGGGGCCAACGTCCTGACTTTC. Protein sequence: CSVEDRGGRSPSRPGANVLTF. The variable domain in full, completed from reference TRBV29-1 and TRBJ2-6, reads SAVISQKPSRDICQRGTSLTIQCQVDSQVTMMFWYRQQPGQSLTLIATANQGSEATYESGFVIDKFPISRPNLTFSTLTVSNMSPEDSSIYLCSVEDRGGRSPSRPGANVLTFGAGSRLTVL.

This CDR3 reads CASSVRGSHQETQYF. The CDR3 bases are TGTGCCAGCAGCGTTCGCGGGAGCCATCAAGAGACCCAGTACTTC. J is TRBJ2-5 and V is TRBV7-2; 7 positions agree with TRBD2. This CDR3 contains 15 residues. Trimming at V came to 5 bases and at J to 2 bases, leaving 8 bases not matched to a gene. In germline, CDR1 is SGHTA, CDR2 FQGNSA.

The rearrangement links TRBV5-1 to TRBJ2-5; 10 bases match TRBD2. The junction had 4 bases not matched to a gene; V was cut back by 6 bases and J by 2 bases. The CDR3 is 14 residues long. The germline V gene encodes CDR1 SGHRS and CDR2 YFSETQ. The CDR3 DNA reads TGCGCCAGCAAATTAGCGGGGGGACAAGAGACCCAGTACTTC. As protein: CASKLAGGQETQYF.

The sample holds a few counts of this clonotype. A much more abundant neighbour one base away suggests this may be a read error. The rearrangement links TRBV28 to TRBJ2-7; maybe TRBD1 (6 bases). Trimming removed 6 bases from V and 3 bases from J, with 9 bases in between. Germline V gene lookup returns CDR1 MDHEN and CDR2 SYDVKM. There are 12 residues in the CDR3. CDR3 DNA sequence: TGTGCCAGCAGAGTACAGGGCTACGAGCAGTACTTC. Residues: CASRVQGYEQYF.

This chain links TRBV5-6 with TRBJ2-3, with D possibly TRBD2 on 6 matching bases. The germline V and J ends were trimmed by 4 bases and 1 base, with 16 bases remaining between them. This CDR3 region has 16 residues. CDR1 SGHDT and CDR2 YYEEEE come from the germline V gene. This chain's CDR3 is CASSRTGVNRTDTQYF. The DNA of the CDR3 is TGTGCCAGCAGCCGTACGGGGGTGAACCGCACAGATACGCAGTATTTT.

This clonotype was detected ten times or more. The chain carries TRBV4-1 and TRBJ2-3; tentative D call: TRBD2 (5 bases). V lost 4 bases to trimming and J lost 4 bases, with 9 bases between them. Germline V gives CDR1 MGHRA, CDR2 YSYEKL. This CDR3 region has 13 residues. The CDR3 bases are TGCGCCAGCAGCCCCTTGGAGGCAGATACGCAGTATTTT. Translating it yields CASSPLEADTQYF.

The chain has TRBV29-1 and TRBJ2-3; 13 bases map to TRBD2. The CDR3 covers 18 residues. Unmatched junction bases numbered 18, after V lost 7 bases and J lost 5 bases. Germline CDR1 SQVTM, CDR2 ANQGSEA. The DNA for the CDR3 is TGCAGCGCGGGACGGCTCGGACTAGCGGGAGTGGGTGAAGATACGCAGTATTTT. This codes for CSAGRLGLAGVGEDTQYF.

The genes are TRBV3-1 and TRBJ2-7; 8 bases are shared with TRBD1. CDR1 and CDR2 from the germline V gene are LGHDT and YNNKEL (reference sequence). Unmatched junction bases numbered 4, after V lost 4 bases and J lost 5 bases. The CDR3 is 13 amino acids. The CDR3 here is CASSRTGTHEQYV. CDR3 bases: TGTGCCAGCAGCCGGACAGGGACCCACGAGCAGTACGTC.

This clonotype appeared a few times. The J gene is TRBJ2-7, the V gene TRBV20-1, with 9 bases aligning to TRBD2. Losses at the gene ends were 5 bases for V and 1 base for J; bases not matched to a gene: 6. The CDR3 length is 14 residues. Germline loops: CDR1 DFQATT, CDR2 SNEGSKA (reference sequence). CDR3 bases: TGCAGTGCTCAGATTAGCGGGAGTTCCTACGAGCAGTACTTC. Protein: CSAQISGSSYEQYF.

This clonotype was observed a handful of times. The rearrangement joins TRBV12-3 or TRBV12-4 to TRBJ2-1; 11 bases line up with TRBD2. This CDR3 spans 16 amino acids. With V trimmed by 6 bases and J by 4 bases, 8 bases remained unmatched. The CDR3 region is CASSRTGTSGYNEQFF. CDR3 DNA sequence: TGTGCCAGCAGCCGTACCGGGACTAGCGGATACAATGAGCAGTTCTTC.

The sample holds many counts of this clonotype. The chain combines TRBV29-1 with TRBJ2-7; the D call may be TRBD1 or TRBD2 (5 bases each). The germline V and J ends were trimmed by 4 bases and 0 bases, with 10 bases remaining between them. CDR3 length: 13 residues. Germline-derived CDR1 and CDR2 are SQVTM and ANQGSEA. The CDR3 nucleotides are TGCAGCGTTGTCGGGGCGGACTCCTACGAGCAGTACTTC. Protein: CSVVGADSYEQYF.

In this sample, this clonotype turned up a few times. The CDR3 sequence is CASSPITGGGQPQHF. The CDR3, as DNA: TGTGCCAGCAGCCCGATCACAGGGGGTGGTCAGCCCCAGCATTTT. The chain recombines TRBV6-1 with TRBJ1-5, with 8 positions matching TRBD1. This CDR3 comprises 15 residues. In germline, CDR1 is MNHNS, CDR2 SASEGT. V lost 6 bases, J lost 6 bases, and 10 bases stayed unmatched.

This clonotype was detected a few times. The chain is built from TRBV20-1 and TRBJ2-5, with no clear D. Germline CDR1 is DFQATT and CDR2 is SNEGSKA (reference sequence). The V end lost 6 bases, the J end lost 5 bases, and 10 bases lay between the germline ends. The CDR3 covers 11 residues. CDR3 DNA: TGCAGTGCGGAGAGTTGGGAGACCCAGTACTTC. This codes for CSAESWETQYF.

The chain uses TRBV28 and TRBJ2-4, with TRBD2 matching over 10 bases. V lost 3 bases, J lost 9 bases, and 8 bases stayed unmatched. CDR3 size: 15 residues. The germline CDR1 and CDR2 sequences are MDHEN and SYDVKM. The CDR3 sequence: CASSLLAGATGIQYF. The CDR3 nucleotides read TGTGCCAGCAGTTTGCTAGCGGGGGCCACAGGCATTCAGTACTTC.

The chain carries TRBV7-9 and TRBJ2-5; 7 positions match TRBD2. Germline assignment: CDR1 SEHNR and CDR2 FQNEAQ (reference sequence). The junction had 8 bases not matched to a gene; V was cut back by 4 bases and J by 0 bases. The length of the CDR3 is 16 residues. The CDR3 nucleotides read TGTGCCAGCAGCTCTGAGGGCGGGGGTGACCAAGAGACCCAGTACTTC. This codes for CASSSEGGGDQETQYF.

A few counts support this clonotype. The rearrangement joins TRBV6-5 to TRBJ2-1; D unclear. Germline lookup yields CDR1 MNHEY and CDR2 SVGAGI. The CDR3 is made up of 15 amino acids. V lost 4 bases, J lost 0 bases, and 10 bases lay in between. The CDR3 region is CASSSRVTSYNEQFF. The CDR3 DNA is TGTGCCAGCAGTTCCCGGGTAACCTCCTACAATGAGCAGTTCTTC.

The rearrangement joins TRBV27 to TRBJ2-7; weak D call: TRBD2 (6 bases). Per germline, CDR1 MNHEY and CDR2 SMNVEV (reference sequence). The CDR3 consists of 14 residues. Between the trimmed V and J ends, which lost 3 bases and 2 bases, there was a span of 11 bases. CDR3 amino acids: CASSFGRGAYEQYF. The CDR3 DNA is TGTGCCAGCAGTTTCGGGAGAGGAGCCTACGAGCAGTACTTC.

CDR3 sequence: CASAHGTIGAEQFF. CDR3 DNA: TGTGCCAGCGCCCATGGGACTATCGGGGCGGAGCAGTTCTTC. This chain joins TRBV6-1 and TRBJ2-1, with TRBD2 matching 7 bases. V lost 8 bases to trimming and J lost 10 bases; unmatched junction nucleotides: 14. This CDR3 is 14 amino acids long. In germline, CDR1 is MNHNS, CDR2 SASEGT.

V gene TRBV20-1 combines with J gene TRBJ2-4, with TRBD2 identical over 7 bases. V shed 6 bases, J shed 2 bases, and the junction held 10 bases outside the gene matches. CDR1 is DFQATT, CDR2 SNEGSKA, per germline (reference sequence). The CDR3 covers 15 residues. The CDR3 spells CSAENRLATKNIQYF. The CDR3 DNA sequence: TGCAGTGCGGAGAACCGACTAGCTACCAAAAACATTCAGTACTTC.

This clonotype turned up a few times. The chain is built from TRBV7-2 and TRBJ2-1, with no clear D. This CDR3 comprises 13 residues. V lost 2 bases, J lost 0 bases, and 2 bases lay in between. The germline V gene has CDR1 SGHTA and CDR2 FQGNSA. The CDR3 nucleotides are TGTGCCAGCAGCTTATTCTCCTACAATGAGCAGTTCTTC. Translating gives CASSLFSYNEQFF.

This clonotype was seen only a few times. The CDR3 region is CASSLAGRERDTQYF. The CDR3 nucleotides read TGCGCCAGCAGCTTGGCCGGCAGGGAAAGAGATACGCAGTATTTT. The chain links TRBV5-1 to TRBJ2-3; possible D gene TRBD1, 5 bases. Germline loops: CDR1 SGHRS, CDR2 YFSETQ. The CDR3 covers 15 residues. Trimming cost V 0 bases and J 5 bases, with 13 bases left between them.

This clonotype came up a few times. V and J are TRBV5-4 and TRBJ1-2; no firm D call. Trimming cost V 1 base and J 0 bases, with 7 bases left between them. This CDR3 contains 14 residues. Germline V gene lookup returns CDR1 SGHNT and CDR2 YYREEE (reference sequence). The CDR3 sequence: CASSLIEANYGYTF. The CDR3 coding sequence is TGTGCCAGCAGCTTGATAGAGGCTAACTATGGCTACACCTTC. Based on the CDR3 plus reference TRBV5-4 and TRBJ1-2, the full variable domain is ETGVTQSPTHLIKTRGQQVTLRCSSQSGHNTVSWYQQALGQGPQFIFQYYREEENGRGNFPPRFSGLQFPNYSSELNVNALELDDSALYLCASSLIEANYGYTFGSGTRLTVV.